The source of this T cell receptor beta chain is a study of blood T cell repertoires in COVID-19 (dated by TCRdb to the early 2020s). Regarding the complete study: Samples covering the acute and convalescent phases of COVID-19 were provided by collaborators in the United States, Italy and Spain. Samples were obtained from the ongoing ImmuneRACE study (first 160 participants) and from 950 to 1,500 subjects provided by 6 global collaborators. The material from the prospective study consisted of cDNA or gDNA derived from T cells, B-cell-depleted T cells, or PBMCs. The dataset comprised deeply sampled blood TCRbeta repertoires from subjects exposed to, actively infected with, or recovered from COVID-19. A de-identified subject ID, COVID-19 status, age in years and sex were almost always included in the sample metadata. Where available, HLA class I and class II types were taken from metadata supplied by the sample provider and were not determined by assay-based typing. A freely available public database, intended as a resource for researchers studying the immune response to SARS-CoV-2, is where the repertoires were released. What the authors observed across the whole study: How much clinical and demographic metadata was included differed by source and by participant, and the metadata was provided uncurated.

Comments on this clone: The antigen this receptor binds is unknown. Base qualities were left out, and no much larger clone turns up one base away.

Trimming removed 0 bases from V and 4 bases from J, leaving 12 bases between the germline ends. The germline V gene specifies MNHEY as CDR1 and SVGAGI as CDR2. Counted from cysteine to phenylalanine, this CDR3 has 15 amino acids. CDR3 DNA only is kept here, 45 bases in frame from base 1. TCRbeta CDR3 regions were amplified from genomic DNA using the immunoSEQ Assay, a bias-controlled multiplex PCR. In the paper's pipeline: Within the assay, amplification of reference gene primers was used to estimate how many nucleated cells each sample contained. To quantify the absolute abundance of each unique TCRbeta CDR3 rearrangement, sequence reads were collapsed and filtered. Productive Simpson clonality was computed per sample as the square root of Simpson's diversity index over productive rearrangements. TCRdb carries this immuneACCESS record with in-frame sequences only. Its versions omit some clonotypes, under half of them owing to an unresolved V gene in the studies checked, with the rest unexplained. V, J and clone size reflect that table, while D and trimming were determined from the DNA. Across this sample there are 350,000 to 450,000 clones, with under 90% seen only once. Together, the top ten hold 1.7% of the sample.

Participants in the prospective study were aged about 18 to 100 years, lived in some 24 United States geographic areas, and enrolled through a virtual design. In the prospective study, participants were assigned to cohorts based on the clinical history participants reported in a screening survey and a study questionnaire. Recovered participants in ImmuneRACE Cohort 3 were defined by two consecutive negative NP/OP PCR tests, clearance by a healthcare professional, or resolution of symptoms. In the prospective study, mobile phlebotomists collected whole blood, serum and a nasopharyngeal or oropharyngeal swab from each participant. Additional blood draws and questionnaires over a roughly two-month period could optionally be provided by prospective study participants. Blood samples from the prospective study were shipped frozen or at room temperature prior to DNA extraction.

The rearranged segments are TRBV6-5 and TRBJ1-1; the D gene is perhaps TRBD1, on 5 matching bases. This clonotype was sampled from a woman in her 30s who had recovered from COVID-19. The sample taken for sequencing was PBMCs or T cells enriched from blood (not recorded which). The CDR3 reads as follows: CASSYSTRATTEAFF. The DNA sequence is given as TGTGCCAGCAGTTACTCGACCAGGGCGACCACTGAAGCTTTCTTT.